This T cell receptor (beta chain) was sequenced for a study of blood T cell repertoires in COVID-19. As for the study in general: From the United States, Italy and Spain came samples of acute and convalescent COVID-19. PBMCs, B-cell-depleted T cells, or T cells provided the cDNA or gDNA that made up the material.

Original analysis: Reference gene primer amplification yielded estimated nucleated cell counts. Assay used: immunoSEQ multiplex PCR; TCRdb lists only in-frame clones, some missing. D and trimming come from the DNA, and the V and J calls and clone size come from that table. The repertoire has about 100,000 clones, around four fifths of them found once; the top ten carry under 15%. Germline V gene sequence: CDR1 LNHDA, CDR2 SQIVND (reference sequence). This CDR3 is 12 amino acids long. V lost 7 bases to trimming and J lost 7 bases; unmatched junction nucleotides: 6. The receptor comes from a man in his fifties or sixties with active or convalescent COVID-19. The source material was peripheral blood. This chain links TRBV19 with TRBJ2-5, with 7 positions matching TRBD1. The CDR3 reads CASTSDRLTQYF. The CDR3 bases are TGTGCCAGTACCTCGGACAGGCTGACCCAGTACTTC.